This TCR beta chain was recovered during a study of blood T cell repertoires in COVID-19. Clones were sequenced by immunoSEQ multiplex PCR, and TCRdb holds only the in-frame ones, with some missing. Among 110,000 or so clones listed, around four fifths were seen once. With 5 bases removed from V and 5 bases from J, the gap between germline ends came to 20 bases. CDR1 LGHNA and CDR2 YSLEER come from the germline V gene. The CDR3 covers 16 residues. The TCR comes from an older woman with acute or convalescent COVID-19. Sequencing was done on a sample of peripheral blood. The chain uses TRBV4-3 and TRBJ2-3, with D perhaps TRBD2 (6 bases). The CDR3 reads CASSYTVAEWRDTQYF. In nucleotides, the CDR3 is TGCGCCAGCAGCTATACGGTAGCGGAGTGGAGAGATACGCAGTATTTT.